This T cell receptor (beta chain) was identified during a study of CD8+CD57+ T cells in acquired aplastic anemia (dated by TCRdb to the late 2010s). Background on the whole study: A mean of about 3.2 ug of DNA, ranging from 0.2 to 27.4 ug, was extracted from sorted CD4+ and CD8+ cells. Paper-wide results and their limitations: Patients and healthy controls showed no significant difference in CD8+ Simpson's diversity (P=0.060). Around 31 CD8+ CDR3 sequences were shared between patients and controls but appeared highly expressed in patients and within their immunodominant clones.

The germline V gene supplies CDR1 MGHDK and CDR2 SYGVNS. At the junction V is shortened by 7 bases and J by 4 bases; bases outside the gene matches: 7. The CDR3 runs 15 residues from the cysteine to the phenylalanine. Only the CDR3 region is kept as DNA, spanning 45 bases read in frame from base 1. Comments on this clonotype: It has no known antigen specificity. No base quality information exists; no much larger clone differs at one position.

Genomic DNA served as template for TCR beta VDJ combination and CDR3 sequence profiling. TCR repertoire sequencing was run on an Illumina HiSeq 2000. The authors processed their data as follows. TRBV/TRBJ rearrangement plots, CDR3 size and DJ length profiles, and Simpson's diversity index were used to assess repertoires. Whichever DNA sequence was most abundant in the deep sequencing data was defined as the immunodominant clone. CDR3 amino acid sequences were screened for sharing across subjects and compared with published repertoires and the VDJdb database. In-frame beta chains were kept once TCRdb had trimmed the public reads at Q25 with fastp and called clones with MiXCR. When rows share a CDR3 protein, they turn into one entry using the most common DNA and genes. These V and J calls are TCRdb output, not the study's own analysis. For this sample there are approximately 270,000 distinct CDR3 sequences; approximately 56% appear just once. The ten largest account for 8% of the sample.

In this study, sorted CD4+ and CD8+ T cells from the blood of healthy subjects and of severe aplastic anemia patients had their TCR repertoires deep-sequenced. Ficoll-Paque density gradient centrifugation was used to isolate peripheral blood mononuclear cells. Before DNA extraction, CD4+ and CD8+ T cells were sorted by FACS or by magnetic beads. The TCR originated in a human donor with severe aplastic anemia or a healthy control (not recorded which). The chain links TRBV25-1 with TRBJ2-3, with 11 central nucleotides matching TRBD2. What was sequenced was sorted CD4+, CD8+, or CD8+CD57+ T cells (not recorded which) from PBMCs. The DNA reads as follows: TGTGCCAGCAATAGCGGGGGGGCCCCTCCAGATACGCAGTATTTT. It translates to CASNSGGAPPDTQYF.